This T cell receptor beta chain is from a study of shared clonotypes between healthy human individuals. CD8 cells classed as naive were CD45RO-negative and positively selected for CCR7, excluding terminally differentiated effector memory CD45RA+ cells. Clones were sequenced by immunoSEQ multiplex PCR, and TCRdb holds only the in-frame ones, with some missing. The sample has approximately 2,000,000 clones; 90% to 95% are singletons. Whole-study results and caveats: Read depth was anticipated to influence clonotype sharing among donors.

Turning to this clone: Its target is unknown.

Trimming pared 0 bases from V and 4 bases from J, leaving 13 bases between. The CDR3 length is 15 residues. Germline values: CDR1 SGHDT, CDR2 YYEEEE. The clonotype comes from a man younger than 35 in good health. Some clones in this sample may be carry-over from other donors' samples. The genes are TRBV5-6 and TRBJ1-2, with D possibly matching TRBD1 (6 bases). Input material: naive CD8+ T cells from PBMCs. The CDR3 reads CASSLEQVTGYGYTF. CDR3 coding DNA: TGTGCCAGCAGCTTGGAACAGGTGACAGGCTATGGCTACACCTTC.